This T cell receptor beta chain was identified in a study of vaccination and CD4 T cells after COVID-19. Study in general: Six males and four females, two of them Hispanic, were enrolled as convalescents. Study results and caveats: Only after vaccination were a median roughly 90% of convalescents' reactive clones seen.

This clonotype was observed a handful of times. The antigen remains unidentified. Sequenced with the Oncomine TCR Beta short-read assay was DNA taken from cultured CD4+ T cells. TCRdb re-analysed the PCR reads in MiXCR, keeping a single row per CDR3 protein. The sample carries fewer than 30,000 distinct CDR3 sequences, about 50% recorded once. Treatment here: 10-day PBMC culture with coronavirus spike peptide pools or control peptides (ViraFEST assay). This CDR3 comprises 11 residues. With 5 bases removed from V and 5 bases from J, the gap between germline ends came to 6 bases. This sequence was found in a human donor who received a COVID-19 vaccine. The sequencing used CD4+ T cells from blood, cultured in vitro, collected before SARS-CoV-2 vaccination. The genes are TRBV12-3 or TRBV12-4 and TRBJ1-1; possibly TRBD1 for D (5 bases). CDR3 nucleotides: TGTGCCAGCAGTGGGGGGACTGAAGCTTTCTTT. This translates into CASSGGTEAFF.